The rows below give T cell receptor beta chains drawn from one sample of a study of T-cell memory formation after mild COVID-19. TCRdb ran MiXCR on the 5' RACE reads and lists one entry per CDR3 protein. The sample records a few hundred thousand distinct CDR3 sequences, approximately 23% being singletons. Sequencing was performed on PBMCs or a T cell subset sorted from them (not recorded which). The receptors shown here come from an adult woman who had mild COVID-19 (a few samples of this study predate the infection). Cell type and time point are not known. Each CDR3 is given with its conserved first and last residue. The order of the fields is V gene, D gene, J gene, clone size, CDR3 DNA, CDR3 protein. D genes are given only for firm matches. A row's size may be missing; if present it is once, few, many or a size class.

v_call: TRBV6-5
d_call: TRBD2
j_call: TRBJ2-3
clone_size: NA
cdr3_nt: TGTGCCAGCAGTTACTTAGCGGGAGCCGGCACAGATACGCAGTATTTT
cdr3_aa: CASSYLAGAGTDTQYF

v_call: TRBV7-9
d_call: NA
j_call: TRBJ1-6
clone_size: NA
cdr3_nt: TGTGCCAGCAGCTTGGGTACGGGAGGCCTCCACTTT
cdr3_aa: CASSLGTGGLHF

v_call: TRBV12-3/TRBV12-4
d_call: TRBD1
j_call: TRBJ1-2
clone_size: once
cdr3_nt: TGTGCCTGCAGTTTATTTGAGGGGGCAGATGGCTACACCTTC
cdr3_aa: CACSLFEGADGYTF

v_call: TRBV28
d_call: NA
j_call: TRBJ1-3
clone_size: few
cdr3_nt: TGTGCCAGCAGTTTTGACCCGGCGAGCTCTGGAAACACCATATATTTT
cdr3_aa: CASSFDPASSGNTIYF

v_call: TRBV6-5
d_call: NA
j_call: TRBJ1-2
clone_size: once
cdr3_nt: TGTGCCAGCAGTTCAACAGAGGGCTACACCTTC
cdr3_aa: CASSSTEGYTF

v_call: TRBV24-1
d_call: NA
j_call: TRBJ2-7
clone_size: few
cdr3_nt: TGTGCCACCACCTGGACACCTTCCATCTACGAGCAGTACTTC
cdr3_aa: CATTWTPSIYEQYF

v_call: TRBV30
d_call: TRBD1
j_call: TRBJ2-5
clone_size: few
cdr3_nt: TGTGCCTGGAGTGTGGCAGGGGGCGCAGGAGAGACCCAGTACTTC
cdr3_aa: CAWSVAGGAGETQYF

v_call: TRBV29-1
d_call: NA
j_call: TRBJ1-2
clone_size: NA
cdr3_nt: TGCAGCGTTGAATTGTCAGGGAAAGGCTACACCTTC
cdr3_aa: CSVELSGKGYTF

v_call: TRBV20-1
d_call: NA
j_call: TRBJ1-5
clone_size: few
cdr3_nt: TGCAGTGCTAGCTACCCCGGGACGGACTTTTATAGCAATCAGCCCCAGCATTTT
cdr3_aa: CSASYPGTDFYSNQPQHF

v_call: TRBV10-3
d_call: NA
j_call: TRBJ2-1
clone_size: NA
cdr3_nt: TGTGCCATCAGCCTTGACGGGGGCGGGAACTACAATGAGCAGTTCTTC
cdr3_aa: CAISLDGGGNYNEQFF

v_call: TRBV12-3/TRBV12-4
d_call: TRBD2
j_call: TRBJ2-1
clone_size: NA
cdr3_nt: TGTGCCAGCAGATTGACCGGGACTAGCGGGGGAAGCTCCTACAATGAGCAGTTCTTC
cdr3_aa: CASRLTGTSGGSSYNEQFF

v_call: TRBV5-1
d_call: TRBD1
j_call: TRBJ2-7
clone_size: few
cdr3_nt: TGCGCCAGCACGGTAACTGGACAGGGGGCAGGCTCCTACGAGCAGTACTTC
cdr3_aa: CASTVTGQGAGSYEQYF

v_call: TRBV7-2
d_call: NA
j_call: TRBJ2-1
clone_size: NA
cdr3_nt: TGTGCCAGTAGGATCCGGGGGAACAACAATGAGCAGTTCTTC
cdr3_aa: CASRIRGNNNEQFF

v_call: TRBV29-1
d_call: TRBD1
j_call: TRBJ2-7
clone_size: few
cdr3_nt: TGCAGCGCTATACCGGGACAGGGACTGTACGAGCAGTACTTC
cdr3_aa: CSAIPGQGLYEQYF